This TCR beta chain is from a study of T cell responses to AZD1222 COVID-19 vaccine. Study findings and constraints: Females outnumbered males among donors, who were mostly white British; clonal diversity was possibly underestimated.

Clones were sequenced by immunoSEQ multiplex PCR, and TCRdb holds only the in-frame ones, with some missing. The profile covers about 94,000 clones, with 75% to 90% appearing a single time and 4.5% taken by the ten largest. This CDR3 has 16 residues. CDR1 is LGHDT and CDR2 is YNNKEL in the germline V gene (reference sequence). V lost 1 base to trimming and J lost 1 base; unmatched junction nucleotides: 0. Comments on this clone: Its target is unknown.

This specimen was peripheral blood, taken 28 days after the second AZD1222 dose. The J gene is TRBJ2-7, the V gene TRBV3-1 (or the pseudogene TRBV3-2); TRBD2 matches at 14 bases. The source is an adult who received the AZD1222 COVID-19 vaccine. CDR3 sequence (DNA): TGTGCCAGCAGCCAAGGACTAGCGGGGGGGTCCTACGAGCAGTACTTC. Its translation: CASSQGLAGGSYEQYF.